A single sample gave rise to the 11 T cell receptor beta chains below, sequenced in a study of blood T cell repertoires in COVID-19 (dated by TCRdb to 2020 to 2022). Library creation used the immunoSEQ multiplex PCR assay. TCRdb re-hosts the immuneACCESS table, in-frame sequences only. Its copies lack some clones; in the studies checked, an unresolved V gene accounts for under half of them, and the cause for the rest is not known. The sample profile shows about 170,000 clones; around 80% of them were found once. The ten top clones hold under 20% of the sample. The sample was PBMCs or T cells enriched from blood (not recorded which). Receptors were obtained from a woman in her 70s in a cohort exposed to, infected with or recovered from COVID-19 (not recorded which).

The rearrangement links TRBV19 to TRBJ1-2, with TRBD1 matching over 9 bases. The CDR3 consists of 13 residues. Germline trimming cut 6 bases from V and 3 bases from J; bases unmatched to any gene: 2. The V gene's germline CDR1 is LNHDA and CDR2 SQIVND (reference sequence). CDR3 amino acids: CASRRTGDYGYTF. The CDR3 nucleotides are TGTGCCAGTAGACGGACAGGGGACTATGGCTACACCTTC.

The chain carries TRBV7-8 and TRBJ2-5; 7 bases match TRBD2. The CDR3 extends over 14 amino acids. With V trimmed by 4 bases and J by 7 bases, 9 bases remained unmatched. Germline CDR1 reads SGHVS; CDR2 reads FQNEAQ. In DNA, the CDR3 is TGTGCCAGCAGCTCTACTAGCGCGCTTGCGACCCAGTACTTC. Encoded protein: CASSSTSALATQYF.

V usage is TRBV10-3 and J usage is TRBJ1-3, with 10 bases matching TRBD1. The CDR3 contains 18 residues. V dropped 9 bases and J dropped 3; count of bases not matched to a gene: 17. CDR1 is ENHRY, CDR2 SYGVKD, per germline. The CDR3: CAIKTGTGVPPGGNTIYF. DNA for the CDR3: TGTGCCATAAAGACCGGGACAGGGGTCCCCCCGGGTGGAAACACCATATATTTT.

This clone was seen a single time. This chain links TRBV5-1 with TRBJ2-5, with D possibly matching TRBD1 (5 bases). Germline CDR1 reads SGHRS; CDR2 reads YFSETQ. The germline V and J ends were trimmed by 4 bases and 0 bases, with 13 bases remaining between them. This CDR3 contains 15 residues. CDR3 residues: CASSPQTDNQETQYF. Here the CDR3 DNA reads TGCGCCAGCAGCCCACAGACAGATAACCAAGAGACCCAGTACTTC.

V gene TRBV30 combines with J gene TRBJ1-3, with 12 positions matching TRBD1. CDR1 is GTSNPN and CDR2 is SVGIG in the germline V gene (reference sequence). The CDR3 is 16 amino acids. The ends lost 3 bases at V and 4 bases at J; junction bases unmatched: 7. DNA of the CDR3: TGTGCCTGGAGCGATCGGGACAGGGGGCTCGGAAACACCATATATTTT. Translating it yields CAWSDRDRGLGNTIYF.

The chain recombines TRBV5-1 with TRBJ2-5, with D possibly TRBD1 on 5 matching bases. Germline CDR1 reads SGHRS; CDR2 reads YFSETQ. The CDR3 spans 16 residues. The V gene lost 0 bases and the J gene lost 5 bases, with 17 bases spanning the gap. The CDR3: CASSLALGLNRETQYF. The CDR3 DNA follows: TGCGCCAGCAGCTTGGCCTTGGGGCTCAATCGGGAGACCCAGTACTTC.

This rearrangement joins TRBV28 to TRBJ2-1; D possibly corresponds to TRBD1 (5 bases). Trimming stripped 10 bases from V and 2 bases from J, with 12 bases between. Germline assignment: CDR1 MDHEN and CDR2 SYDVKM. This CDR3 is 13 amino acids long. DNA of the CDR3: TGTGCCACTTTAGGGGCTCCCTACAATGAGCAGTTCTTC. This encodes CATLGAPYNEQFF.

The rearrangement joins TRBV27 to TRBJ2-3, with 12 nucleotides matching TRBD2. The CDR3 contains 15 residues. The V segment lost 4 bases and the J segment 8 bases; nucleotides outside the gene matches: 7. Germline assignment: CDR1 MNHEY and CDR2 SMNVEV (reference sequence). This CDR3 is CASSSLAGGLGTQYF. The CDR3 nucleotides read TGTGCCAGCAGTTCCCTAGCGGGAGGGCTTGGTACGCAGTATTTT.

V and J are TRBV2 and TRBJ2-3; 7 bases agree with TRBD1. Per germline, CDR1 SNHLY and CDR2 FYNNEI. The CDR3 loop spans 12 amino acids. The V gene end was trimmed by 9 bases and the J gene end by 4 bases; junction bases not matched to a gene: 4. This CDR3 reads CASDRVSDTQYF. The CDR3 DNA reads TGTGCCAGTGACAGGGTCTCAGATACGCAGTATTTT.

This clone was detected only once. The CDR3 spells CASSQGSGTGGYTF. CDR3 nucleotide sequence: TGTGCCAGCAGCCAAGGTTCTGGGACAGGAGGCTACACCTTC. The chain uses TRBV3-1 (or the pseudogene TRBV3-2) and TRBJ1-2; 8 bases agree with TRBD1. The germline CDR1 and CDR2 sequences are LGHDT and YNNKEL (reference sequence). The CDR3 length is 14 residues. With 1 base clipped from V and 8 bases from J, the junction kept 6 bases outside the gene matches.

The chain is built from TRBV5-1 and TRBJ2-7, with TRBD1 as a possible D gene (6 bases). Germline V CDR1 and CDR2: SGHRS, YFSETQ. The CDR3 totals 13 residues. V lost 4 bases and J 1 base, leaving 9 bases between the germline ends. The CDR3 spells CASSLTGSYEQYF. DNA for the CDR3: TGCGCCAGCAGCCTGACAGGTTCCTACGAGCAGTACTTC.